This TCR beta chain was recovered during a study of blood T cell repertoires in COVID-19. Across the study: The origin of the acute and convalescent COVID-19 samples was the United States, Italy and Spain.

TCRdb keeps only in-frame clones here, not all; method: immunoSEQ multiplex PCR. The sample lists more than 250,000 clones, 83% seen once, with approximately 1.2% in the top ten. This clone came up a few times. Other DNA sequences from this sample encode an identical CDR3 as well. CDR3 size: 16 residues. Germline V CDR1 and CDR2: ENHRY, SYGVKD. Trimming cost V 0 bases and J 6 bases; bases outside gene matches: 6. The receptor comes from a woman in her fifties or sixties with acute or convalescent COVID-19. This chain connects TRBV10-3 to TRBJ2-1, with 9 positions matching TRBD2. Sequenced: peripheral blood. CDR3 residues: CAISESMAGGPNEQFF. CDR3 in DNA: TGTGCCATCAGTGAGTCGATGGCGGGGGGGCCCAATGAGCAGTTCTTC.